This T cell receptor (beta chain) was captured by sequencing in a study of post-analysis software for immune sequencing data (dated by TCRdb to 2013 to 2016). Describing the broader study: Recorded disease courses included relapsing-remitting, secondary progressive and progressive-relapsing multiple sclerosis, with some patients lacking subtype annotation. The patient repertoires were set against about 12 previously published healthy control repertoires from donors whose ages ranged from roughly 6 to 26 years. A subset of samples was prepared in parallel using single-end sample barcoding, then pooled and co-amplified after Illumina adapter ligation.

Results the study describes overall, beyond this receptor: The control group was slightly older than the multiple sclerosis patient group. Significantly lower normalized Chao1 diversity was found in multiple sclerosis patients than in controls, suggesting substantial peripheral T-cell clonal expansion. Significantly higher frequencies in patients than in controls were found for several TRBV segments, including TRBV5-6, TRBV5-1 and TRBV20-1. Strong co-clustering of samples prepared in the same batch was shown by direct clustering with F measure, prompting a batch-effect correction.

To demonstrate the VDJtools post-analysis software, TCR beta repertoires were profiled from the peripheral blood of more than ten young patients with multiple sclerosis. The multiple sclerosis patients were children and adolescents ranging in age from about 6 to 17 years. CDR1 and CDR2 (MNHNS, SASEGT) derive from the germline V gene. Trimming at the junction amounts to 2 bases on V and 4 bases on J, and the germline ends lie 6 bases apart. Taken from cysteine to phenylalanine, the CDR3 has 13 residues. Kept here is only the CDR3 DNA, which spans 39 bases and is read in frame from base 1. The library was made by PCR. Sequencer: Illumina HiSeq 2500. Unique molecular identifiers were incorporated into TCR beta cDNA libraries to reduce PCR and sequencing biases. Some 500,000 cDNA molecules were obtained for every 1 to 10 million input T cells, so each molecule roughly corresponded to one T cell. The same protocol used for the earlier healthy control dataset was applied to prepare and sequence the patient libraries. Within a given batch, samples were prepared together, multiplexed and sequenced on the same HiSeq lane. Concerning the study's data processing: Raw barcoded reads were processed with MIGEC, discarding single-read molecular identifier groups before consensus assembly and CDR3 extraction. VDJtools was used for post-analysis of the clonotype tables, and diversity was normalized by down-sampling every dataset to the size of the smallest sample. To correct batch-related cross-sample contamination, repertoire overlap clustering matched CDR3 amino acid sequences but not nucleotide sequences. The public reads were quality trimmed at Q25 with fastp and then assembled into clones with MiXCR by TCRdb, keeping productive beta chains. CDR3 protein sequences are deduplicated, and each keeps its most common genes and DNA. These V and J calls derive from TCRdb rather than the authors' analysis. This sample gives 180,000 or so distinct CDR3 sequences in total; 29% of them show up just once. The ten most abundant clones make up approximately 3.6% of the sample.

This clonotype was observed at least ten times. The antigen this receptor binds is unknown. No base qualities exist here, and no much larger clone lies one base off it. The sequence derives from a girl aged 2-17 years with multiple sclerosis. The sample comprised blood. Recombination connected TRBV6-1 to TRBJ1-5; the D gene assignment is ambiguous. The CDR3 amino acid sequence is: CASSEIENQPQHF. The DNA is TGTGCCAGCAGTGAAATAGAGAATCAGCCCCAGCATTTT.